This entry lists 14 T cell receptor beta chains sequenced from one sample in a study of shared clonotypes between healthy human individuals. Assay used: immunoSEQ multiplex PCR; TCRdb lists only in-frame clones, some missing. Among roughly 2,300,000 clones listed, about nine tenths were seen once. The sample was naive CD4+ T cells from PBMCs. The subset is: CD45RA+ positively selected. These receptors were taken from a man aged 18 to 35 in good health. Some clones in this sample may be carry-over from other donors' samples.

The chain carries TRBV7-2 and TRBJ2-7; unclear D gene. CDR3 length: 14 amino acids. Between the trimmed V and J ends, which lost 4 bases and 0 bases, there was a span of 10 bases. Germline loops: CDR1 SGHTA, CDR2 FQGNSA. The DNA for the CDR3 is TGTGCCAGCAGCTCCCCGTGGGCCTCCTACGAGCAGTACTTC. This translates into CASSSPWASYEQYF.

The chain is built from TRBV28 and TRBJ1-2, with 8 bases lining up with TRBD1. Germline V CDR1 and CDR2: MDHEN, SYDVKM. The CDR3 runs to 15 residues. Trimming at V came to 6 bases and at J to 8 bases, leaving 14 bases not matched to a gene. The CDR3 nucleotides are TGTGCCAGCAGCGCGATTTACAGGGGGGTAGAAGGCTACACCTTC. It codes for CASSAIYRGVEGYTF.

The chain's CDR3 is CASSTRRGFPGRSTDTQYF. DNA of the CDR3: TGTGCCAGCAGTACCCGAAGGGGGTTCCCCGGCCGGAGCACAGATACGCAGTATTTT. This chain joins TRBV27 and TRBJ2-3; perhaps TRBD1 as D (6 bases). Deletions cut 5 bases from V and 0 bases from J, with 24 bases between. The CDR3 has 19 residues. The germline V gene encodes CDR1 MNHEY and CDR2 SMNVEV (reference sequence).

The chain has TRBV4-1 and TRBJ2-7, with 9 nucleotides matching TRBD1. Germline V lookup: CDR1 MGHRA, CDR2 YSYEKL. Losses at the gene ends were 0 bases for V and 12 bases for J; bases not matched to a gene: 9. The CDR3 is 14 amino acids. CDR3 bases: TGCGCCAGCAGCCAAGATCTAGAGACAGGGGGTCGGTACTTC. Translating it yields CASSQDLETGGRYF.

About this clone itself: Different DNA sequences within this sample yield the same CDR3. This chain links TRBV5-1 with TRBJ1-4; possible D gene TRBD1, 5 bases. Trimming left V 4 bases short and J 7 bases short, with 11 bases between. Germline CDR1 SGHRS, CDR2 YFSETQ. The CDR3 consists of 13 residues. In nucleotides, the CDR3 is TGCGCCAGCAGCCTGGGGACTGGTGAAAAACTGTTTTTT. Translation gives CASSLGTGEKLFF.

V and J are TRBV29-1 and TRBJ2-1, with TRBD2 matching 12 bases. V shed 6 bases and J 0 bases; nucleotides not matched to a gene: 6. Germline V gene lookup returns CDR1 SQVTM and CDR2 ANQGSEA. This CDR3 is 16 amino acids long. The CDR3 is CSVKLAGGDSYNEQFF. CDR3 bases: TGCAGCGTAAAACTAGCGGGAGGTGACTCCTACAATGAGCAGTTCTTC.

The V call is TRBV9, the J call TRBJ2-5; TRBD2 agrees at 9 bases. V shed 4 bases and J 2 bases; nucleotides not matched to a gene: 6. The CDR3 sequence is 15 residues long. Germline V gene lookup returns CDR1 SGDLS and CDR2 YYNGEE. The CDR3 nucleotides are TGTGCCAGCAGCCAAAGCGGGAGGCGACAAGAGACCCAGTACTTC. Translating it yields CASSQSGRRQETQYF.

The chain joins TRBV2 to TRBJ1-2, with 7 bases aligning to TRBD1. The V and J ends lost 6 bases and 2 bases, in that order; junction bases with no gene match: 9. CDR3 size: 15 residues. Germline CDR1 is SNHLY and CDR2 is FYNNEI. DNA of the CDR3: TGTGCCAGCAGCGATGACAGGGATGAGAACTATGGCTACACCTTC. Its protein product is CASSDDRDENYGYTF. Supplemented by reference TRBV2 and TRBJ1-2, the full variable domain reads EPEVTQTPSHQVTQMGQEVILRCVPISNHLYFYWYRQILGQKVEFLVSFYNNEISEKSEIFDDQFSVERPDGSNFTLKIRSTKLEDSAMYFCASSDDRDENYGYTFGSGTRLTVV.

The rearrangement uses TRBV29-1 and TRBJ1-2, with D unresolved. CDR1 SQVTM and CDR2 ANQGSEA come from the germline V gene. CDR3 size: 12 residues. The DNA of the CDR3 is TGCAGTTACGCTAGGGCAAACTATGGCTACACCTTC. Translation gives CSYARANYGYTF.

The J gene is TRBJ1-2, the V gene TRBV28, with 10 positions matching TRBD1. Germline loops: CDR1 MDHEN, CDR2 SYDVKM. This CDR3 region has 13 residues. The V segment lost 7 bases and the J segment 7 bases; nucleotides outside the gene matches: 6. CDR3 nucleotides: TGTGCCAGCACCGGGACAGGGGATGGTGGCTACACCTTC. It codes for CASTGTGDGGYTF.

In its sample, this clone was seen once. The CDR3 sequence: CASRTGEQAKNIQYF. CDR3 sequence (DNA): TGTGCCAGCAGGACAGGAGAACAGGCCAAAAACATTCAGTACTTC. This chain connects TRBV6-4 to TRBJ2-4, with D perhaps matching TRBD1 (6 bases). This CDR3 comprises 15 residues. CDR1 and CDR2 from the germline V gene are MRHNA and SNTAGT. Trimming shortened V by 6 bases and J by 1 base, and 13 bases separated the two germline ends.

V usage is TRBV5-1 and J usage is TRBJ1-4; D may be TRBD1 (6 bases). The V gene's germline CDR1 is SGHRS and CDR2 YFSETQ. Trimming removed 4 bases at V and 8 bases at J, with 12 bases between. The CDR3 runs 13 residues. CDR3 region: CASSTDSYEKLFF. In DNA form, the CDR3 reads TGCGCCAGCAGCACGGACAGTTACGAAAAACTGTTTTTT.

This rearrangement joins TRBV28 to TRBJ2-2; D is uncertain. The germline V gene encodes CDR1 MDHEN and CDR2 SYDVKM. The length of the CDR3 is 16 residues. Trimming cost V 5 bases and J 1 base, with 14 bases left between them. CDR3 amino acids: CASSLYGWLNTGELFF. The DNA for the CDR3 is TGTGCCAGCAGTCTTTATGGTTGGCTGAACACCGGGGAGCTGTTTTTT. The full variable domain, its missing parts supplied by reference TRBV28 and TRBJ2-2, is DVKVTQSSRYLVKRTGEKVFLECVQDMDHENMFWYRQDPGLGLRLIYFSYDVKMKEKGDIPEGYSVSREKKERFSLILESASTNQTSMYLCASSLYGWLNTGELFFGEGSRLTVL.

The rearrangement uses TRBV15 and TRBJ2-2; 11 nucleotides align to TRBD2. Germline lookup yields CDR1 LNHNV and CDR2 YYDKDF (reference sequence). Trimming at V came to 2 bases and at J to 4 bases, leaving 3 bases not matched to a gene. The CDR3 is 16 residues long. The CDR3 nucleotides are TGTGCCACCAGCAGACCTACTAGCGGGAGCACCGGGGAGCTGTTTTTT. Amino acid sequence: CATSRPTSGSTGELFF.